The next 2 T cell receptor beta chains were all read from a single sample in a study of T cells of healthy individuals. In TCRdb, the 5' RACE reads were re-called with MiXCR into one record per CDR3 protein. The sample has some 41,000 distinct CDR3 sequences; around 4.5% are singletons. The receptors were sampled from a human donor in good health.

This clonotype has a count of ten or more. The V call is TRBV3-1, the J call TRBJ2-2; either TRBD1 or TRBD2 may supply D (6 bases each). V lost 5 bases, J lost 5 bases, and 9 bases lay in between. Germline CDR1 LGHDT, CDR2 YNNKEL (reference sequence). The CDR3 sequence is 13 residues long. Here the CDR3 DNA reads TGTGCCAGCAGCGGGGGGCTAACCGGGGAGCTGTTTTTT. Translating gives CASSGGLTGELFF. Using reference TRBV3-1 and TRBJ2-2 for the parts outside the CDR3, the full variable domain is DTAVSQTPKYLVTQMGNDKSIKCEQNLGHDTMYWYKQDSKKFLKIMFSYNNKELIINETVPNRFSPKSPDKAHLNLHINSLELGDSAVYFCASSGGLTGELFFGEGSRLTVL.

This sequence joins TRBV3-1 and TRBJ2-7, with TRBD1 matching 10 bases. The CDR3 sequence is 15 residues long. Unmatched junction bases numbered 5, after V lost 4 bases and J lost 2 bases. Germline-derived CDR1 and CDR2 are LGHDT and YNNKEL (reference sequence). The CDR3 sequence: CASSRGQGGPYEQYF. CDR3 coding DNA: TGTGCCAGCAGCCGAGGACAGGGGGGTCCCTACGAGCAGTACTTC.